This paragraph reports one T cell receptor (beta chain). Its specificity is not known. Following extraction, RNA underwent reverse transcription to cDNA, which served as the sequencing template. TCRdb's copy holds only in-frame clones and misses some; the assay was immunoSEQ multiplex PCR. The sample lists 34,000 or so clones; 55% were seen once. This specimen belongs to a study of CD8+ T cells in alopecia areata. V was clipped by 4 bases and J by 5 bases; unmatched bases: 8. This CDR3 has 16 residues. The germline V gene encodes CDR1 SGHTA and CDR2 FQGTGA. Findings of the study overall: Greater clonality was observed in lesional scalp samples, especially alopecia totalis/universalis, versus normal scalp. Sequencing of scalp tissue also captures the resident alphabeta T cells of normal skin.

Peripheral blood, together with lesional scalp punch biopsies, was collected from alopecia areata patients. Using a FACSAria, the CD4+ and CD8+ T cells were sorted from the PBMCs. The clonotype originates from a human donor with alopecia areata. V usage is TRBV7-3 and J usage is TRBJ2-1, with TRBD2 identical over 10 bases. The sample was NKG2D-high CD8+ T cells sorted from blood. CDR3 sequence: CASSWEGAGGDNEQFF. The CDR3 nucleotides read TGTGCCAGCAGCTGGGAGGGAGCGGGAGGGGACAATGAGCAGTTCTTC.